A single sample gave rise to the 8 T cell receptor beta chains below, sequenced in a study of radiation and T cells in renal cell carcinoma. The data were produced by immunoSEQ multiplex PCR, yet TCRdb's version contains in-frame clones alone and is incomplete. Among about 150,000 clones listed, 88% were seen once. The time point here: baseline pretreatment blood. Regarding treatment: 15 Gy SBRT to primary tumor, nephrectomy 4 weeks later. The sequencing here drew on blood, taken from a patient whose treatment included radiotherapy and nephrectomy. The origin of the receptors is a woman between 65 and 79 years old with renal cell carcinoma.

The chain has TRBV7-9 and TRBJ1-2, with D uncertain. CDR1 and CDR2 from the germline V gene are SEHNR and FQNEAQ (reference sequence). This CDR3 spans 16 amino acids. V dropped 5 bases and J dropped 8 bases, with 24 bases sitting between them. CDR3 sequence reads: CASSNLVDPQTRGYTF. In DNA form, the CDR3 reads TGTGCCAGCAGCAACCTAGTGGACCCCCAAACGAGGGGCTACACCTTC.

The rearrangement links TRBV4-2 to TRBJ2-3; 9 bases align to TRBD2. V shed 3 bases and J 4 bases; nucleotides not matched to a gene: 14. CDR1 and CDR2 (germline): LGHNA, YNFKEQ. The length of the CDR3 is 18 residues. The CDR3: CASSQTRAGGPGSDTQYF. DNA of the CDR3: TGTGCCAGCAGCCAGACTCGGGCGGGGGGGCCAGGTTCAGATACGCAGTATTTT.

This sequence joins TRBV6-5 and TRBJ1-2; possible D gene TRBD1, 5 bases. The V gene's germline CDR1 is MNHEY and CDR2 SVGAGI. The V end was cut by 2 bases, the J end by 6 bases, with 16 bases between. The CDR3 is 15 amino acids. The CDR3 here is CASSYKPRDSNGYTF. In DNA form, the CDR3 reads TGTGCCAGCAGTTACAAACCCCGGGACTCCAATGGCTACACCTTC.

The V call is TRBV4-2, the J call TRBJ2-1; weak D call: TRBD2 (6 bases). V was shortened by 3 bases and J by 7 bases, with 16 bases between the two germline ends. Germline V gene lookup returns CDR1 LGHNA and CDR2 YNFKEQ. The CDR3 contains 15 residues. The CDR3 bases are TGTGCCAGCAGCCACACCCGGGGGTTGGAAAATGAGCAGTTCTTC. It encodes CASSHTRGLENEQFF.

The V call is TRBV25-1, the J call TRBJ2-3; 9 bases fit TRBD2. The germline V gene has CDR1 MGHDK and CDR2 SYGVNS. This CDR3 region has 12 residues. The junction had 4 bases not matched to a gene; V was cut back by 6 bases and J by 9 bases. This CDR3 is CASSVAGGTQYF. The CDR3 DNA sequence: TGTGCCAGCAGCGTGGCGGGGGGGACGCAGTATTTT.

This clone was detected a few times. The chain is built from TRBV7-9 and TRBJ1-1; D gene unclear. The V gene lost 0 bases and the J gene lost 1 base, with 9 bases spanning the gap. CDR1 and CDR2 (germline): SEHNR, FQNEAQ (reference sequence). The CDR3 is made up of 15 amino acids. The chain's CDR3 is CASSLAASENTEAFF. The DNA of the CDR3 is TGTGCCAGCAGCTTAGCGGCCAGCGAGAACACTGAAGCTTTCTTT.

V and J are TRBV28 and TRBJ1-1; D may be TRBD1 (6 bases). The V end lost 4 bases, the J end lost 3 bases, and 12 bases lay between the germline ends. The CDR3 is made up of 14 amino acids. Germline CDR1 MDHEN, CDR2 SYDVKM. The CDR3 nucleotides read TGTGCCAGCAGTTCGACAGGACAATACACTGAAGCTTTCTTT. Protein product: CASSSTGQYTEAFF.

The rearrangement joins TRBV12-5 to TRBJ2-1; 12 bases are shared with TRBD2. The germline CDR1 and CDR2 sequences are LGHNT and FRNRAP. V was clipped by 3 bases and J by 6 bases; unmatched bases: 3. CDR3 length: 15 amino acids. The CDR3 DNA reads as TGTGCTAGTGGTTTCGGACTAGCGGGGCTCAATGAGCAGTTCTTC. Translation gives CASGFGLAGLNEQFF.